Included here is one T cell receptor beta chain sequence, with context. Its count unrecorded, this clonotype is medium-sized (0.01 to 0.1%) by frequency. The specificity of this receptor is unknown. The data stem from a study of T cell clusters in autoimmune cytopenias (dated by TCRdb to the late 2010s). Background on the whole study: Among healthy donor controls, the mean age was roughly 56 years, the median age was roughly 58 years, and about 55% of the 43 were female. TRB sequencing reached a median depth of around 52,000 reads per sample and yielded a median of 2,350 distinct TRB clonotypes per sample. In autoimmune cytopenia patients, peripheral blood TRB and IGH repertoires were sequenced during active disease and over treatment follow-up, together with healthy, CLL and autoimmune hepatitis controls. The study aimed to test whether autoimmune cytopenia patients carry a disease-specific immune repertoire signature usable as a blood-based biomarker. For primary cytopenia, the controls were about 26 age-matched healthy donors, and for secondary cytopenia, the controls were approximately 13 age-matched CLL patients. Autoimmune hepatitis repertoires were compared with those of approximately 22 age- and sex-matched healthy donors.

The research as a whole found: The cluster-lack signature was not seen for secondary cytopenia versus CLL, apparently masked by the dominant lymphoma-associated repertoire. The TRB repertoire shifts, including less even repertoires in secondary cytopenia and CLL, mostly reflected lymphoma bias and not autoimmunity. Healthy donors showed around 3.3-fold more exclusive TRB clusters than active autoimmune hepatitis patients, consistent with an autoimmunity-wide signature. The T cell clusters were defined only in silico, and the functional role of the clusters was left to be validated experimentally. GLIPH suggested that primary autoimmune cytopenia patients lacked physiological T cell clusters: 45 to 60 clusters were exclusive to healthy donors versus fewer than 20 exclusive to patients.

To amplify TRB rearrangements, a touch-down multiplex PCR protocol was run with the TRB-A and TRB-B primer pools combined in a single tube. Illumina adapters and sample indices were added to the amplicons through two consecutive PCR reactions using Phusion HS II polymerase. The amplicons were purified from gel with the NucleoSpin Gel and PCR Clean-up kit, after which the amplicons were quantified by Qubit and checked for quality on an Agilent 2100 Bioanalyzer. Sequencing of the libraries was performed on an Illumina MiSeq with 600-cycle, single-indexed, paired-end runs. The original methods were these. TRB reads were aligned and assembled with MiXCR version 2.1.12 using the default MiXCR reference library. A clone was defined by each unique CDR3 nucleotide sequence, and the analysis included only productive sequences supported by at least two reads. To assess repertoire diversity, an R script computed alpha-parameterized diversity profiles (alpha 0 to 5), which included the Shannon (alpha 1) and Simpson (alpha 2) indices. Combinatorial TRB VJ usage was computed with the tcR package and compared between cohorts by principal component analysis with ade4. GLIPH was used to cluster TCRbeta CDR3s in pairs of cohorts matched for age and read depth, and a Wilcoxon test was used to compare cluster frequencies. Each CDR3 protein sequence appears as one entry after TCRdb reprocessed the reads, and no DNA is included. The V and J calls and clone size are TCRdb's, not the authors'. This sample's clone table shows fewer than 7,500 distinct CDR3 sequences. The top ten constitute roughly a tenth of the sample.

TRB amplification used roughly 270 ng of peripheral blood genomic DNA, around 40,000 genome equivalents, per sample. For CDR1 and CDR2, the germline V gene (reference sequence) lists LNHNV and YYDKDF. The CDR3 sequence holds 17 residues, the cysteine and phenylalanine included. The nucleotide record is missing. This sample was shared with a second study, whose subject was T cell repertoires in aging, cancer and after chemotherapy. The second paper further reports: Six donor age groups were covered, ranging from 30 or younger up to 70 or older, and each group contained at least three individuals. Healthy donor control TCR repertoires were recorded over several months to years and showed clear clonal overlap across re-sampling. In total, the full dataset held millions of TCR reads. Compared with age-matched healthy donors, untreated patients with either hematological or solid cancers had significantly lower TCR diversity in the blood along with higher clonality. In healthy donors, the decline in TCR diversity with age was mainly due to loss of richness, whereas in cancer patients loss of evenness also played a role. In both cancer cohorts, median generation probability rose over the chemotherapy interval, which suggests that the repertoire was reconstituted through rebound thymic output. The authors noted that the repertoire data do not allow conclusions about immunological memory after chemotherapy. To examine immunoaging and T cell reconstitution after chemotherapy, the study profiled TCR beta repertoires in peripheral blood from healthy donors and cancer patients. A cohort of 220 or so cancer patients (94 with hematological and 124 with solid cancers) was assembled, and around 100 healthy donors were included as a reference group. MiXCR versions 2.12 and 3.0.5 were used to process TRB sequences. Shannon diversity, evenness, clonality (one minus evenness), and alpha-parameterized diversity profiles from alpha 0 to 5 were included as repertoire metrics. The IGoR algorithm was used to calculate generation probabilities for clones in the paired samples taken before and after chemotherapy.

The rearrangement joined TRBV15 to TRBJ2-3; the D gene TCRdb calls, TRBD1, cannot be checked with no DNA. The sequenced material came from peripheral blood. This TCR derives from a human donor in good health. This receptor carries the CDR3 CATSRGSAPPFTDTQYF.